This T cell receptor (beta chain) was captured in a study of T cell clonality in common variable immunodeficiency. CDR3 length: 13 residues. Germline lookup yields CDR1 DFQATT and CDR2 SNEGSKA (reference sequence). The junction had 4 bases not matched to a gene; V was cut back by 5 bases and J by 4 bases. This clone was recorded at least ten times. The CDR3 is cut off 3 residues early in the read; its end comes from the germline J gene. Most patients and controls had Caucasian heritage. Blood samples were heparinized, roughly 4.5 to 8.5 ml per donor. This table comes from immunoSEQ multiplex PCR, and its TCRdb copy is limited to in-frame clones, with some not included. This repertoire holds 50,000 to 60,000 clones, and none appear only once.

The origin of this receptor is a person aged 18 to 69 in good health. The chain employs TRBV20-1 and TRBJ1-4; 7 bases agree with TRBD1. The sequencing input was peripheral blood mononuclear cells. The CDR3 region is CSAPHRGNEKLFF. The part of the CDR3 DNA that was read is TGCAGTGCTCCACACAGGGGTAATGAAAAA.